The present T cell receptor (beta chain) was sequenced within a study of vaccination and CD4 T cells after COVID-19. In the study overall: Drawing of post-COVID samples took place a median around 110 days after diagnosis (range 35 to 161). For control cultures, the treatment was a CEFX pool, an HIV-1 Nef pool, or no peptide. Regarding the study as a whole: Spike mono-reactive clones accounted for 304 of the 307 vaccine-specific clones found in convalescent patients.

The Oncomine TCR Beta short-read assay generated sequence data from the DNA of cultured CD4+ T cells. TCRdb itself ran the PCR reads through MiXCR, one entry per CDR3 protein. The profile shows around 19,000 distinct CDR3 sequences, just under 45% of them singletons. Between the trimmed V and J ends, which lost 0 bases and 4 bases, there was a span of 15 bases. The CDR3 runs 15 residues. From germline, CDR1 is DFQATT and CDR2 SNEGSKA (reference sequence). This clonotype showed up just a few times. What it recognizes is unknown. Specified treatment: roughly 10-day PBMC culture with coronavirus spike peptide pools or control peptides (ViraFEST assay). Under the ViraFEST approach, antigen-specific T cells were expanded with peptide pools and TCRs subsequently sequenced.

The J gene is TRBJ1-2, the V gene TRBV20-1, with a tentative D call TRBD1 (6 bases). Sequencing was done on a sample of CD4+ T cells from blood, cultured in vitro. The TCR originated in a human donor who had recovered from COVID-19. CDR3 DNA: TGCAGTGCTAGAGATCACACTCGAGGGGGCTATGGCTACACCTTC. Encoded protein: CSARDHTRGGYGYTF.